Below are 14 T cell receptor beta chains sequenced from a single sample in a study of cytotoxic CD8 clonotypes in ibrutinib-treated CLL. Sequenced by immunoSEQ multiplex PCR; TCRdb stores in-frame clones only, minus some. The sample lists about 140,000 clones, about 80% seen once, with approximately 5.1% in the top ten. Specimen: PBMCs, collected after 24 months of ibrutinib treatment. The receptors were sampled from a human donor with chronic lymphocytic leukemia.

The gene calls are TRBV27 and TRBJ1-4; 10 bases are shared with TRBD1. Germline V gene lookup returns CDR1 MNHEY and CDR2 SMNVEV (reference sequence). Unmatched junction bases numbered 5, after V lost 6 bases and J lost 4 bases. The CDR3 contains 15 residues. As DNA, the CDR3 is TGTGCCAGCAGCCCGGGACAGGGGCTTAATGAAAAACTGTTTTTT. Its protein is CASSPGQGLNEKLFF.

The V gene is TRBV7-7, the J gene TRBJ2-3, with D perhaps assigned TRBD1 or TRBD2 (5 bases each). V was cut by 0 bases and J by 0 bases, with 10 bases left in between. CDR1 and CDR2 from the germline V gene are SSHAT and FNYEAQ (reference sequence). CDR3 length: 16 amino acids. CDR3 nucleotide sequence: TGTGCCAGCAGCTTAGCCCCCGGGGCTAGCACAGATACGCAGTATTTT. Its translation is CASSLAPGASTDTQYF.

The chain links TRBV5-1 to TRBJ1-5; D gene ambiguous. The CDR3 sequence is 15 residues long. V dropped 4 bases and J dropped 7 bases, with 18 bases sitting between them. Germline CDR1 reads SGHRS; CDR2 reads YFSETQ. The CDR3 coding sequence is TGCGCCAGCAGCCCTGATGGGCAGGTTAACCAGCCCCAGCATTTT. Residues: CASSPDGQVNQPQHF. Looking up the rest from reference TRBV5-1 and TRBJ1-5 gives the full variable domain: KAGVTQTPRYLIKTRGQQVTLSCSPISGHRSVSWYQQTPGQGLQFLFEYFSETQRNKGNFPGRFSGRQFSNSRSEMNVSTLELGDSALYLCASSPDGQVNQPQHFGDGTRLSIL.

This chain connects TRBV18 to TRBJ1-3; no clear D. Germline values: CDR1 KGHSH, CDR2 LQKENI. Trimming took 2 bases from V and 4 from J, leaving 9 bases between them. This CDR3 region has 14 residues. CDR3 protein: CASSPSSPGNTIYF. CDR3 DNA: TGTGCCAGCTCACCATCATCCCCGGGAAACACCATATATTTT.

This clone was seen once. The chain has TRBV19 and TRBJ1-6; D ambiguous. The CDR3 runs to 16 residues. The germline CDR1 and CDR2 sequences are LNHDA and SQIVND (reference sequence). V lost 5 bases, J lost 8 bases, and 19 bases lay in between. The CDR3 DNA reads TGTGCCAGTAGTCCGGCCCCCCCACGGGCGGATTCACCCCTCCACTTT. Translated: CASSPAPPRADSPLHF.

The gene calls are TRBV15 and TRBJ1-2; D remains ambiguous. Germline CDR1 and CDR2: LNHNV and YYDKDF (reference sequence). The V gene lost 1 base and the J gene lost 5 bases, with 11 bases spanning the gap. This CDR3 is built from 14 residues. CDR3 residues: CATSRVDGYYGYTF. DNA for the CDR3: TGTGCCACCAGCAGAGTCGACGGTTATTATGGCTACACCTTC.

The rearrangement joins TRBV9 to TRBJ1-5, with 8 bases lining up with TRBD1. V lost 4 bases and J lost 4; bases outside the gene matches: 4. CDR3 length: 14 amino acids. Germline CDR1 SGDLS, CDR2 YYNGEE. The CDR3 is CASSLGQDNQPQHF. The CDR3 bases are TGTGCCAGCAGCCTGGGACAGGATAATCAGCCCCAGCATTTT.

Many counts were recorded for this clone. The chain recombines TRBV18 with TRBJ1-1; D not certain. The CDR3 contains 14 residues. V lost 3 bases to trimming and J lost 4 bases, with 12 bases between them. Germline V lookup: CDR1 KGHSH, CDR2 LQKENI. CDR3 in DNA: TGTGCCAGCTCACCCGCAGCCCCGATCACTGAAGCTTTCTTT. Protein: CASSPAAPITEAFF.

This clone was seen only a few times. The DNA for the CDR3 is TGTGCCAGCAGCCGGGGACTACTGGCAGATACGCAGTATTTT. Translating gives CASSRGLLADTQYF. The rearrangement links TRBV14 to TRBJ2-3; 7 bases fit TRBD2. The V and J ends lost 4 bases and 4 bases, in that order; junction bases with no gene match: 5. CDR1 is SGHDN, CDR2 FVKESK, per germline. The CDR3 covers 14 residues.

V usage is TRBV4-3 and J usage is TRBJ1-2, with D tentatively TRBD1 (6 bases). CDR3 length equals 16 residues. CDR1 and CDR2 from the germline V gene are LGHNA and YSLEER. Trimming shortened V by 0 bases and J by 4 bases, and 15 bases separated the two germline ends. The CDR3 sequence is CASSQDAQGGPYGYTF. The DNA of the CDR3 is TGCGCCAGCAGCCAAGATGCACAGGGTGGCCCCTATGGCTACACCTTC.

The chain employs TRBV9 and TRBJ2-7, with 8 positions matching TRBD2. J was trimmed by 4 bases and V by 2 bases; bases with no gene match: 2. From germline, CDR1 is SGDLS and CDR2 YYNGEE. The CDR3 totals 13 residues. The DNA for the CDR3 is TGTGCCAGCAGCGTGGGACTAGGTTACGAGCAGTACTTC. Protein: CASSVGLGYEQYF.

Notes on this clone: At the DNA level, this CDR3 is encoded by other sequences in the same sample as well. V gene TRBV30 combines with J gene TRBJ1-1; D gene ambiguous. The germline gives CDR1 GTSNPN, CDR2 SVGIG (reference sequence). V lost 2 bases to trimming and J lost 7 bases, with 14 bases between them. This CDR3 comprises 13 residues. The DNA for the CDR3 is TGTGCCTGGAGTCGGCAGGCATTCGGTGAAGCTTTCTTT. Protein product: CAWSRQAFGEAFF.

The V gene is TRBV29-1, the J gene TRBJ2-3; D unresolved. Trimming removed 8 bases from V and 2 bases from J, with 11 bases in between. The CDR3 has 12 residues. Germline CDR1 reads SQVTM; CDR2 reads ANQGSEA. In nucleotides, the CDR3 is TGCAGCCCCCGCGTCCTCACAGATACGCAGTATTTT. Amino acids: CSPRVLTDTQYF.

This clone was found many times. V usage is TRBV14 and J usage is TRBJ1-6; D gene ambiguous. V was trimmed by 7 bases and J by 13 bases, leaving 11 bases between them. This CDR3 contains 11 residues. CDR1 and CDR2 from the germline V gene are SGHDN and FVKESK. In DNA form, the CDR3 reads TGTGCCAGCACCCAGACGGGTCCCCTCCACTTT. Translated, it gives CASTQTGPLHF.